Listed here is a single T cell receptor beta chain. Here immunoSEQ multiplex PCR was the method, and the copy in TCRdb shows in-frame clones only, minus some. The sample consists of more than 60,000 clones, around 78% of them appearing once. This record belongs to a study of radiation and T cells in renal cell carcinoma. Trimming took off 2 bases at V and 6 bases at J, with 7 bases between the two ends. CDR3 length: 13 residues. Germline CDR1 is SEHNR and CDR2 is FQNEAQ (reference sequence). The time point is: blood 4 weeks post-SBRT, at nephrectomy. Treatment described: 15 Gy SBRT to primary tumor, nephrectomy 4 weeks later.

The sequencing used blood, collected from a patient whose treatment included radiotherapy and nephrectomy. This clonotype originated in an older woman with renal cell carcinoma. The gene calls are TRBV7-9 and TRBJ2-2; D remains ambiguous. In DNA, the CDR3 is TGTGCCAGCAGCTTATACCGGGCCGGGGAGCTGTTTTTT. It encodes CASSLYRAGELFF.